Shown below are 29 T cell receptor beta chains from a single sample sequenced in a study of T cell changes during pregnancy in multiple sclerosis. The method was immunoSEQ multiplex PCR; TCRdb's version includes in-frame clones alone and lacks a portion of them. In the table there are roughly 31,000 clones, roughly 89% of which are singletons. The sample was CD8+ T cells from peripheral blood mononuclear cells, taken before pregnancy. Every receptor here comes from a female donor with multiple sclerosis, enrolled in a pregnancy study.

The V call is TRBV4-1, the J call TRBJ2-1; tentatively, D is TRBD1 (5 bases). The CDR3 consists of 13 residues. The germline V gene encodes CDR1 MGHRA and CDR2 YSYEKL. V was cut by 2 bases and J by 9 bases, with 11 bases left in between. The CDR3 sequence: CASSQKTAFEQFF. CDR3 coding DNA: TGCGCCAGCAGCCAAAAGACAGCCTTTGAGCAGTTCTTC.

The chain has TRBV5-8 and TRBJ2-3; TRBD2 is a possible D gene (6 bases). Trimming left V 4 bases short and J 3 bases short, with 12 bases between. Germline loops: CDR1 SGHTS, CDR2 YDEGEE. This CDR3 comprises 14 residues. The chain's CDR3 is CASSAGFGTDTQYF. The CDR3 nucleotides read TGTGCCAGCAGCGCGGGGTTCGGTACAGATACGCAGTATTTT.

The chain joins TRBV28 to TRBJ2-3, with 8 bases aligning to TRBD2. The CDR3 is made up of 14 amino acids. CDR1 and CDR2 (germline): MDHEN, SYDVKM. V dropped 5 bases and J dropped 5; count of bases not matched to a gene: 6. The CDR3 DNA reads TGTGCCAGCAGTATCGGGGGGGCTGGAGATACGCAGTATTTT. Protein sequence: CASSIGGAGDTQYF. Full variable domain (outside the CDR3, taken from reference TRBV28 and TRBJ2-3): DVKVTQSSRYLVKRTGEKVFLECVQDMDHENMFWYRQDPGLGLRLIYFSYDVKMKEKGDIPEGYSVSREKKERFSLILESASTNQTSMYLCASSIGGAGDTQYFGPGTRLTVL.

The V call is TRBV4-3, the J call TRBJ2-7; 11 nucleotides align to TRBD2. V lost 1 base to trimming and J lost 2 bases; unmatched junction nucleotides: 7. The CDR3 runs 17 residues. Germline CDR1 reads LGHNA; CDR2 reads YSLEER. The DNA for the CDR3 is TGCGCCAGCAGCCAAGGCGGAGTAGCGGGGGGGCCCTACGAGCAGTACTTC. It encodes CASSQGGVAGGPYEQYF.

The rearrangement uses TRBV15 and TRBJ2-7; TRBD1 aligns across 7 bases. Germline assignment: CDR1 LNHNV and CDR2 YYDKDF (reference sequence). Trimming removed 1 base from V and 4 bases from J; junction bases left unmatched: 4. The CDR3 length is 14 residues. The CDR3 loop reads CATSRGTGAYEQYF. The CDR3 DNA reads TGTGCCACCAGCAGAGGTACAGGGGCGTACGAGCAGTACTTC.

This CDR3 is CASGSLDRGVWETQYF. Here the CDR3 DNA reads TGTGCTAGTGGTTCCCTAGACAGGGGAGTTTGGGAGACCCAGTACTTC. The V and J genes are TRBV12-5 and TRBJ2-5; 8 bases line up with TRBD1. The V gene end was trimmed by 4 bases and the J gene end by 5 bases; junction bases not matched to a gene: 12. Germline lookup yields CDR1 LGHNT and CDR2 FRNRAP. CDR3 length: 16 amino acids.

The sample holds a few counts of this clone. This same CDR3 is encoded by further DNA sequences in the sample. The CDR3 DNA sequence: TGTGCCAGCAGTGACAGGGGGCACAATGAGCAGTTCTTC. Its protein product is CASSDRGHNEQFF. The V call is TRBV6-4, the J call TRBJ2-1; 7 positions agree with TRBD1. The V gene's germline CDR1 is MRHNA and CDR2 SNTAGT. CDR3 length: 13 amino acids. J lost 5 bases, V lost 2 bases, and 0 bases had no gene match.

The chain has TRBV11-2 and TRBJ2-7, with D tentatively TRBD2 (6 bases). CDR1 is SGHAT and CDR2 is FQNNGV in the germline V gene. Trimming cost V 4 bases and J 4 bases, with 11 bases left between them. CDR3 length equals 13 residues. CDR3 loop: CASSSTTSYEQYF. The CDR3 nucleotides read TGTGCCAGCAGCTCAACGACTAGTTACGAGCAGTACTTC. Full variable domain (rest looked up from reference TRBV11-2 and TRBJ2-7): EAGVAQSPRYKIIEKRQSVAFWCNPISGHATLYWYQQILGQGPKLLIQFQNNGVVDDSQLPKDRFSAERLKGVDSTLKIQPAKLEDSAVYLCASSSTTSYEQYFGPGTRLTVT.

The chain has TRBV4-2 and TRBJ2-1, with 12 bases matching TRBD2. Germline assignment: CDR1 LGHNA and CDR2 YNFKEQ. Trimming cost V 0 bases and J 6 bases; bases outside gene matches: 3. The CDR3 is 16 amino acids. As DNA, the CDR3 is TGTGCCAGCAGCCAAGAAGCTAGCGGGGGGGCCAATGAGCAGTTCTTC. Protein product: CASSQEASGGANEQFF.

V gene TRBV4-1 combines with J gene TRBJ2-7, with TRBD1 as a possible D gene (5 bases). Germline V gene data show CDR1 as MGHRA and CDR2 as YSYEKL. The CDR3 length is 14 residues. The V and J ends lost 0 bases and 3 bases respectively, with 9 bases between them. Here the CDR3 reads CASSQDGRVYEQYF. The CDR3 nucleotides are TGCGCCAGCAGCCAAGATGGCAGGGTCTACGAGCAGTACTTC.

V and J are TRBV9 and TRBJ2-2; TRBD2 agrees at 7 bases. V lost 0 bases and J lost 4; bases outside the gene matches: 0. Germline-derived CDR1 and CDR2 are SGDLS and YYNGEE. The CDR3 extends over 14 amino acids. The CDR3 sequence: CASSVAGGTGELFF. DNA of the CDR3: TGTGCCAGCAGCGTAGCGGGGGGCACCGGGGAGCTGTTTTTT.

The chain links TRBV27 to TRBJ2-2; possible D gene TRBD2, 6 bases. V was pared by 3 bases and J by 0 bases, with 11 bases between. Germline CDR1 reads MNHEY; CDR2 reads SMNVEV (reference sequence). The CDR3 length is 16 residues. The CDR3 DNA is TGTGCCAGCAGTTTTATTGGCGGGGCGAACACCGGGGAGCTGTTTTTT. Translating it yields CASSFIGGANTGELFF.

This rearrangement joins TRBV4-1 to TRBJ2-2, with 7 bases matching TRBD1. There are 17 residues in the CDR3. J gave up 3 bases and V 3 bases, and 10 bases lay outside the gene matches. Germline CDR1 and CDR2: MGHRA and YSYEKL. CDR3 region: CASSQETGWVYTGELFF. The CDR3 DNA follows: TGCGCCAGCAGCCAGGAGACAGGGTGGGTGTACACCGGGGAGCTGTTTTTT.

The chain is built from TRBV4-3 and TRBJ1-1; D ambiguous. Per germline, CDR1 LGHNA and CDR2 YSLEER. The CDR3 has 15 amino acids. The V and J ends lost 1 base and 7 bases respectively, with 16 bases between them. The CDR3 DNA follows: TGCGCCAGCAGCCAAGGTCGACGGGTTGGTAATGAAGCTTTCTTT. Translation gives CASSQGRRVGNEAFF.

This clone showed up just a few times. This CDR3 is CAWSAGGAEYREQYF. DNA of the CDR3: TGTGCCTGGAGTGCCGGAGGGGCGGAGTATCGCGAGCAGTACTTC. The J gene is TRBJ2-7, the V gene TRBV30; a weak D match, TRBD2 (6 bases). The germline CDR1 and CDR2 sequences are GTSNPN and SVGIG (reference sequence). The CDR3 has 15 residues. V lost 1 base and J 6 bases, leaving 19 bases between the germline ends.

This chain uses TRBV7-8 with TRBJ2-5; TRBD1 matches at 7 bases. The V gene end was trimmed by 5 bases and the J gene end by 5 bases; junction bases not matched to a gene: 20. The CDR3 has 18 amino acids. The germline CDR1 and CDR2 sequences are SGHVS and FQNEAQ. As DNA, the CDR3 is TGTGCCAGCAGCAGACCGACCGGGATGACAGGGCTCGGGGAGACCCAGTACTTC. Encoded protein: CASSRPTGMTGLGETQYF.

The V and J genes are TRBV13 and TRBJ2-7; 7 nucleotides align to TRBD1. V trimming: 4 bases; J trimming: 0 bases; junction bases outside the gene matches: 3. Per germline, CDR1 PRHDT and CDR2 FYEKMQ (reference sequence). The CDR3 covers 14 residues. The CDR3 spells CASSSGTASYEQYF. DNA for the CDR3: TGTGCCAGCAGCTCGGGGACAGCCTCCTACGAGCAGTACTTC.

This clone was recorded only once. This chain links TRBV4-3 with TRBJ1-2, with a possible D match to TRBD1 (6 bases). The germline CDR1 and CDR2 sequences are LGHNA and YSLEER. This CDR3 is built from 14 residues. V was cut by 4 bases and J by 2 bases, with 11 bases left in between. Here the CDR3 reads CASSPGTQNYGYTF. Written as DNA, the CDR3 is TGCGCCAGCAGCCCAGGGACACAGAACTATGGCTACACCTTC.

CDR3 nucleotides: TGCGCCAGCAGCTTGGCCTGGGGGGGCCGGAACACTGAAGCTTTCTTT. Translating it yields CASSLAWGGRNTEAFF. The chain links TRBV5-1 to TRBJ1-1; D may be TRBD1 (6 bases). The CDR3 has 16 residues. The V and J ends lost 0 bases and 1 base respectively, with 13 bases between them. Germline CDR1 and CDR2: SGHRS and YFSETQ.

CDR3 amino acids: CAWSVWSGEKLFF. DNA of the CDR3: TGTGCCTGGAGTGTATGGTCAGGTGAAAAACTGTTTTTT. This chain connects TRBV30 to TRBJ1-4, with D unclear. From germline, CDR1 is GTSNPN and CDR2 SVGIG (reference sequence). CDR3 size: 13 residues. V lost 0 bases, J lost 7 bases, and 9 bases lay in between.

This sequence joins TRBV5-1 and TRBJ1-1; no clear D gene. Germline CDR1 reads SGHRS; CDR2 reads YFSETQ. V shed 0 bases and J shed 1 base, with 19 bases lying between them. This CDR3 is 18 amino acids long. The CDR3 DNA reads TGCGCCAGCAGCTTGGTTCCGGGTTCGAGAATTAGGAACACTGAAGCTTTCTTT. This codes for CASSLVPGSRIRNTEAFF.

The rearrangement links TRBV6-1 to TRBJ1-2; tentative D call: TRBD1 (5 bases). Germline CDR1 MNHNS, CDR2 SASEGT. Trimming left V 6 bases short and J 6 bases short, with 17 bases between. The CDR3 sequence is 14 residues long. The CDR3 is CASSPGRRQHGYTF. The CDR3 DNA reads as TGTGCCAGCAGCCCGGGCCGAAGACAGCATGGCTACACCTTC.

This sequence joins TRBV27 and TRBJ1-1; no firm D call. The CDR3 covers 15 residues. Germline V gene lookup returns CDR1 MNHEY and CDR2 SMNVEV (reference sequence). The V end lost 5 bases, the J end lost 3 bases, and 16 bases lay between the germline ends. The CDR3 coding sequence is TGTGCCAGCAGTCCAACGATGGCTGAGGACACTGAAGCTTTCTTT. This gives the protein CASSPTMAEDTEAFF.

The chain combines TRBV27 with TRBJ2-3; 7 bases are a match to TRBD2. This CDR3 is 15 amino acids long. Losses at the gene ends were 2 bases for V and 0 bases for J; bases not matched to a gene: 2. Germline V lookup: CDR1 MNHEY, CDR2 SMNVEV (reference sequence). This chain's CDR3 is CASSLGAGSTDTQYF. CDR3 coding DNA: TGTGCCAGCAGTTTAGGAGCGGGGAGCACAGATACGCAGTATTTT.

V usage is TRBV7-9 and J usage is TRBJ1-3; unclear D gene. This CDR3 comprises 15 residues. Trimming removed 1 base from V and 0 bases from J, with 7 bases in between. Germline CDR1 is SEHNR and CDR2 is FQNEAQ (reference sequence). The CDR3 coding sequence is TGTGCCAGCAGCTTAGAACCGAGCTCTGGAAACACCATATATTTT. Residues: CASSLEPSSGNTIYF.

This clone was recorded once. J is TRBJ2-1 and V is TRBV6-4; 9 nucleotides line up with TRBD2. The CDR3 is made up of 15 amino acids. Germline loops: CDR1 MRHNA, CDR2 SNTAGT. J was trimmed by 8 bases and V by 4 bases; bases with no gene match: 9. This CDR3 is CASSGAAGGGDEQFF. CDR3 DNA sequence: TGTGCCAGCAGTGGTGCGGCGGGGGGGGGCGATGAGCAGTTCTTC.

Within the sample, this clone is medium-sized (0.01 to 0.1%). The same CDR3 arises from other DNA sequences in this sample as well. The chain uses TRBV9 and TRBJ1-1; no firm D call. The CDR3 covers 13 residues. The germline CDR1 and CDR2 sequences are SGDLS and YYNGEE. V was clipped by 0 bases and J by 4 bases, with 7 bases between them. In DNA, the CDR3 is TGTGCCAGCAGCGTAGGTGGCACCACTGAAGCTTTCTTT. Amino acid sequence: CASSVGGTTEAFF.

The table lists this clone with a few counts. The chain employs TRBV6-4 and TRBJ2-1, with 9 bases lining up with TRBD2. Germline-derived CDR1 and CDR2 are MRHNA and SNTAGT. J was trimmed by 2 bases and V by 4 bases; bases with no gene match: 0. The CDR3 extends over 14 amino acids. In DNA form, the CDR3 reads TGTGCCAGCAGTGGCGGGGGGGCCTACAATGAGCAGTTCTTC. Translation gives CASSGGGAYNEQFF.

In nucleotides, the CDR3 is TGTGCCAGCAGTTGGGGCAACACTGAAGCTTTCTTT. It specifies CASSWGNTEAFF. The chain is built from TRBV25-1 and TRBJ1-1; D might be TRBD1 (5 bases). The germline V gene has CDR1 MGHDK and CDR2 SYGVNS. The CDR3 consists of 12 residues. Trimming took off 5 bases at V and 2 bases at J, with 6 bases between the two ends.